This T cell receptor beta chain emerged from a study of T cells in Graves' hyperthyroidism and ophthalmopathy. This clonotype was recorded many times. Its antigen is unknown. Germline V gene data show CDR1 as SGHAT and CDR2 as FQNNGV. This CDR3 region has 16 residues. The germline V and J ends were trimmed by 8 bases and 0 bases, with 16 bases remaining between them. Study conclusions and caveats: From stable hyperthyroidism, ophthalmopathy was separated by a 13 V-J model.

Predating any ophthalmopathy symptoms, the blood sample was taken at first hyperthyroidism diagnosis. RNA transcripts provided the source from which TCR beta CDR3 regions were amplified. HTBI primers were the set used in a first-round RT-PCR of the TCR CDR3. TCRdb re-called the multiplex PCR reads through MiXCR, storing one row per CDR3 protein. Among around 300,000 distinct CDR3 sequences, about 16% were seen once, and the ten largest hold about 30%. The rearrangement uses TRBV11-2 and TRBJ2-2; D gene uncertain. The sequencing input was blood. The source is a woman aged 45-59 years with Graves' hyperthyroidism that later progressed to Graves' ophthalmopathy. DNA for the CDR3: TGTGCCAGCCCGTGGGGTTTAAACGCGAACACCGGGGAGCTGTTTTTT. It specifies CASPWGLNANTGELFF.